This T cell receptor beta chain emerged from a study of radiotherapy plus CTLA-4 blockade in lung cancer. Sequencing was performed with immunoSEQ multiplex PCR; in TCRdb, only in-frame clones are kept and a portion is missing. The sample holds roughly 50,000 clones, more than 75% seen once. CDR1 is MGHRA, CDR2 YSYEKL, per germline. The CDR3 sequence is 15 residues long. V gave up 4 bases and J gave up 8 bases; unmatched junction bases: 6. The sequence came from a human donor with non-small cell lung cancer who had stable disease on radiotherapy plus ipilimumab. The chain links TRBV4-1 to TRBJ2-1; 12 bases are a match to TRBD2. The specimen was peripheral blood, collected from a patient treated with radiotherapy plus ipilimumab. The CDR3 loop reads CASSPTSGSLDEQFF. CDR3 DNA sequence: TGCGCCAGCAGCCCGACTAGCGGGAGTTTGGATGAGCAGTTCTTC.